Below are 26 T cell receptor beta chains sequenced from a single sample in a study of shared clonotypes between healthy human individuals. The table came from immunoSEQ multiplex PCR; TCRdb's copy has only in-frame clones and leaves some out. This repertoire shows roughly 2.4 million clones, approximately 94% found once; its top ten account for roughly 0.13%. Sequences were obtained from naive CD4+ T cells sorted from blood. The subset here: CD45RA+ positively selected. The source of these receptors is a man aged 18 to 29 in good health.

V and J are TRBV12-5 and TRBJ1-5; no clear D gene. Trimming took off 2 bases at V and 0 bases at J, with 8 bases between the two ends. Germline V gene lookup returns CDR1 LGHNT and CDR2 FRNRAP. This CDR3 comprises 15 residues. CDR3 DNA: TGTGCTAGTGGTTTGTTGGGGTATAGCAATCAGCCCCAGCATTTT. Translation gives CASGLLGYSNQPQHF.

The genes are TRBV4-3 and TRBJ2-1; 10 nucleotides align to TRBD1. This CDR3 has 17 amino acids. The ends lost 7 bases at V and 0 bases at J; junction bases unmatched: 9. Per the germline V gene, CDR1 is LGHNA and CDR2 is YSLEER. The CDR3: CASIGQGVPASYNEQFF. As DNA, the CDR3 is TGCGCCAGCATTGGACAGGGGGTTCCGGCCTCCTACAATGAGCAGTTCTTC.

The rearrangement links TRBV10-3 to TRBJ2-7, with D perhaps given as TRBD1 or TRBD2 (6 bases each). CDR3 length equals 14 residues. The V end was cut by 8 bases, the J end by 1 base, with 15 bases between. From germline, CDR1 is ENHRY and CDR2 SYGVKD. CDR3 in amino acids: CAIRWGAGSYEQYF. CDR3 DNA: TGTGCCATCCGGTGGGGGGCGGGATCCTACGAGCAGTACTTC.

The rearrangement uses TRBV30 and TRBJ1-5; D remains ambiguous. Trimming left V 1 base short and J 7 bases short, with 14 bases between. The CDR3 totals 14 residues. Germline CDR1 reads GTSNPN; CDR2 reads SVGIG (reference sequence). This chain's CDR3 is CAWSAKVLGQPQHF. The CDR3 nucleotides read TGTGCCTGGAGTGCTAAGGTTCTAGGGCAGCCCCAGCATTTT.

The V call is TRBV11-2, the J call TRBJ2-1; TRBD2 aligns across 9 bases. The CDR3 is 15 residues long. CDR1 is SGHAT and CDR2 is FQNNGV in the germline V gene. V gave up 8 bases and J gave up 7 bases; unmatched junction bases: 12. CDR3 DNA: TGTGCCAGCCTTTCGAGGCGGGGGGGGCCTAATGAGCAGTTCTTC. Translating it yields CASLSRRGGPNEQFF.

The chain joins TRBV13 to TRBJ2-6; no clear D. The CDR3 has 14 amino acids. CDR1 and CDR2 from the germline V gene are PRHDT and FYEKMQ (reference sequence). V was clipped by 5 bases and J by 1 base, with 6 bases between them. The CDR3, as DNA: TGTGCCAGCAGCCCCGAGTCTGGGGCCAACGTCCTGACTTTC. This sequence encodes CASSPESGANVLTF.

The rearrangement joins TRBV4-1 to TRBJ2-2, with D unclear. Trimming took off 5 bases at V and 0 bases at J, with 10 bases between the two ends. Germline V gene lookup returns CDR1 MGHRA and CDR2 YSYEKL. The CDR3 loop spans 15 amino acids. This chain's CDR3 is CASSSAPSNTGELFF. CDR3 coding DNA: TGCGCCAGCAGCTCAGCGCCCTCGAACACCGGGGAGCTGTTTTTT.

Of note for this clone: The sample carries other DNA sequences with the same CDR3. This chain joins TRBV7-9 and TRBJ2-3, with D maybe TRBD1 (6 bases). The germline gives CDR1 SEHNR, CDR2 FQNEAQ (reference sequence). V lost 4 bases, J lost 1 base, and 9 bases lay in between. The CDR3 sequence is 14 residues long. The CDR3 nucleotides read TGTGCCAGCAGCTCCTCAGGGGGCACAGATACGCAGTATTTT. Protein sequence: CASSSSGGTDTQYF.

For the CDR3, the DNA is TGTGCCAGCAGCGAGGGACTAGCGGGAAACTACGAGCAGTACTTC. Translation: CASSEGLAGNYEQYF. The rearrangement uses TRBV5-4 and TRBJ2-7; 13 bases fit TRBD2. Trimming at V came to 4 bases and at J to 3 bases, leaving 4 bases not matched to a gene. The CDR3 is 15 amino acids. Per germline, CDR1 SGHNT and CDR2 YYREEE (reference sequence).

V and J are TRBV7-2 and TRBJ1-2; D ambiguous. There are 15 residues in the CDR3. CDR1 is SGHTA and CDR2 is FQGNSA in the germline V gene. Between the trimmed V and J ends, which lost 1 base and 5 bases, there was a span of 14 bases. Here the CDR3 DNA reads TGTGCCAGCAGCTTAGGGGCAGATCCGATATATGGCTACACCTTC. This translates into CASSLGADPIYGYTF.

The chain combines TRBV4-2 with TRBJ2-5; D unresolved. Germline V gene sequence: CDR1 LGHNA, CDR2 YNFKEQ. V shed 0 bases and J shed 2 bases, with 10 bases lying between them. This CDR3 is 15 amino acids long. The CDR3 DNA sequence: TGTGCCAGCAGCCAAGATCCCCGCTATCAAGAGACCCAGTACTTC. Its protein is CASSQDPRYQETQYF.

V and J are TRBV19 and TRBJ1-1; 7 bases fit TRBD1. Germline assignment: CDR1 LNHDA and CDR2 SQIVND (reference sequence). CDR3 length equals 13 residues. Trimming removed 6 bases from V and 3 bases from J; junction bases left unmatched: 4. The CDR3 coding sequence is TGTGCCAGTAGCGGGACAGCTTACACTGAAGCTTTCTTT. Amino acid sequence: CASSGTAYTEAFF.

The CDR3, as DNA: TGTGCCTGGAGTGTAGGAGGGAACAATGAAAAACTGTTTTTT. Residues: CAWSVGGNNEKLFF. The J gene is TRBJ1-4, the V gene TRBV30, with D uncertain. Germline CDR1 and CDR2: GTSNPN and SVGIG (reference sequence). The V end was cut by 0 bases, the J end by 5 bases, with 10 bases between. The length of the CDR3 is 14 residues. The full variable domain, completed using reference TRBV30 and TRBJ1-4, is SQTIHQWPATLVQPVGSPLSLECTVEGTSNPNLYWYRQAAGRGLQLLFYSVGIGQISSEVPQNLSASRPQDRQFILSSKKLLLSDSGFYLCAWSVGGNNEKLFFGSGTQLSVL.

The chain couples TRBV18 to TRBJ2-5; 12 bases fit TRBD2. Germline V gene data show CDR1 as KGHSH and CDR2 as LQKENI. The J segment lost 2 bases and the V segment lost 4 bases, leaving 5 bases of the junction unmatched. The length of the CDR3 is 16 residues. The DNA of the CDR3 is TGTGCCAGCTCACGCTGGACTAGCGGGATACAAGAGACCCAGTACTTC. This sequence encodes CASSRWTSGIQETQYF.

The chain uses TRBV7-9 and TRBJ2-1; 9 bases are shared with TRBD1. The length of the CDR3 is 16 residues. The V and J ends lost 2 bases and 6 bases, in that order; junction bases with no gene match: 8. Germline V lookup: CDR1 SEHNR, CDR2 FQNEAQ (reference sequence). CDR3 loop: CASSLMGTGTFNEQFF. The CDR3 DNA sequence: TGTGCCAGCAGCTTAATGGGGACAGGGACCTTCAATGAGCAGTTCTTC.

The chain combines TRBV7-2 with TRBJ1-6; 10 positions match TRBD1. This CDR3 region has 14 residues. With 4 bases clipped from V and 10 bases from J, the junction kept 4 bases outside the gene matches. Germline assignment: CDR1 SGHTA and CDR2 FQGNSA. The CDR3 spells CASSWGQGTSPLHF. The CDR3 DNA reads TGTGCCAGCAGCTGGGGACAGGGGACCTCACCCCTCCACTTT.

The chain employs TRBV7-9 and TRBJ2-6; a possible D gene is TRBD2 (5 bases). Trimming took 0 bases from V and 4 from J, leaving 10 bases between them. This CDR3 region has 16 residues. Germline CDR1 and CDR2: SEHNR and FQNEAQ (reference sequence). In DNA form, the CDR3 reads TGTGCCAGCAGCTTAGCATCGGGGAGCGGGGCCAACGTCCTGACTTTC. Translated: CASSLASGSGANVLTF.

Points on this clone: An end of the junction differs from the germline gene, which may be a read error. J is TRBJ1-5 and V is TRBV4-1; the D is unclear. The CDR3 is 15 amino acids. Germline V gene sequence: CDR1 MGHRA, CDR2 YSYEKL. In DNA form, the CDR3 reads TGCGCCAGCAGCCAAGAAGGAGTTAGCAATCGGCCCCAGCATTTT. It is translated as CASSQEGVSNRPQHF.

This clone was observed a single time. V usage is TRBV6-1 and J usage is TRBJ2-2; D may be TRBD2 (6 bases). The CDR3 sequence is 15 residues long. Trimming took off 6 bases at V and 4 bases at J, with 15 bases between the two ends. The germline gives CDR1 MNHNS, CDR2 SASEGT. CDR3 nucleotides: TGTGCCAGCAGGGACGCGGGGTTGGGCACCGGGGAGCTGTTTTTT. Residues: CASRDAGLGTGELFF.

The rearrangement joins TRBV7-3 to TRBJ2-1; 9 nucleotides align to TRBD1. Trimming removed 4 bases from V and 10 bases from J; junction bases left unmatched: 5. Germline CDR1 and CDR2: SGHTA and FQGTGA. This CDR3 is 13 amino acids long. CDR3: CASSSGQGGEQFF. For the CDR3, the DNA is TGTGCCAGCAGCTCGGGACAGGGCGGCGAGCAGTTCTTC.

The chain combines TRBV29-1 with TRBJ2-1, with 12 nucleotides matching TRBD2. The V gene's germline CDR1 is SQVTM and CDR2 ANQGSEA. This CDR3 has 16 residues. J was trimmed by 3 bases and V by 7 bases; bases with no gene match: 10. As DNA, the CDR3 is TGCAGCGGACTAGCGGGAGTTATCAGCCACTACAATGAGCAGTTCTTC. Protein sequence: CSGLAGVISHYNEQFF.

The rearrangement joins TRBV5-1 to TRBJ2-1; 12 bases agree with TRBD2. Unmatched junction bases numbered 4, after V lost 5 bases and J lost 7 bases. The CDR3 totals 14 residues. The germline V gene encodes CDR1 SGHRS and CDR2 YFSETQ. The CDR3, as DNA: TGCGCCAGCAGTTCTACTAGCGGGAGGAATGAGCAGTTCTTC. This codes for CASSSTSGRNEQFF.

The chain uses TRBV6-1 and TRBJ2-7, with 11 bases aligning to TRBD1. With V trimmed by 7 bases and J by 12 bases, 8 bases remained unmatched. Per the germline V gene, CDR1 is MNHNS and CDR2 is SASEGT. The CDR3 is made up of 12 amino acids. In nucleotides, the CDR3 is TGTGCCAGCATTCTTGGACAGGGGGCATTGTACTTC. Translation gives CASILGQGALYF.

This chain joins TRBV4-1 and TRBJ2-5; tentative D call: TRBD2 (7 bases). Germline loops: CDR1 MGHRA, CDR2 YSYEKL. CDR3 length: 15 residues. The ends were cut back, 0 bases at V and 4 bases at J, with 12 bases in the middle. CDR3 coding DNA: TGCGCCAGCAGCCAAGATAACGGGGGGCTAGAGACCCAGTACTTC. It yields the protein CASSQDNGGLETQYF.

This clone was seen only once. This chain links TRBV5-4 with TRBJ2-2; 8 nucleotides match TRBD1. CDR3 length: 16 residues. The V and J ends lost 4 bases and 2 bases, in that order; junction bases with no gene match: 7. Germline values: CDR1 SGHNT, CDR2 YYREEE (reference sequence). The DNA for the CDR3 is TGTGCCAGCAGCCCCCAGACAGGGGTAAACACCGGGGAGCTGTTTTTT. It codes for CASSPQTGVNTGELFF.

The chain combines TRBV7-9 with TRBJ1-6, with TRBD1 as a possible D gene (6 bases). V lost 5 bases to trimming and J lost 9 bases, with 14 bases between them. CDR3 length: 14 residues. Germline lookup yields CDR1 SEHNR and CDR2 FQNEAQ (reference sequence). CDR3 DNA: TGTGCCAGCAGCCAGGCAGGGGTGGTTTCACCCCTCCACTTT. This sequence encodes CASSQAGVVSPLHF.